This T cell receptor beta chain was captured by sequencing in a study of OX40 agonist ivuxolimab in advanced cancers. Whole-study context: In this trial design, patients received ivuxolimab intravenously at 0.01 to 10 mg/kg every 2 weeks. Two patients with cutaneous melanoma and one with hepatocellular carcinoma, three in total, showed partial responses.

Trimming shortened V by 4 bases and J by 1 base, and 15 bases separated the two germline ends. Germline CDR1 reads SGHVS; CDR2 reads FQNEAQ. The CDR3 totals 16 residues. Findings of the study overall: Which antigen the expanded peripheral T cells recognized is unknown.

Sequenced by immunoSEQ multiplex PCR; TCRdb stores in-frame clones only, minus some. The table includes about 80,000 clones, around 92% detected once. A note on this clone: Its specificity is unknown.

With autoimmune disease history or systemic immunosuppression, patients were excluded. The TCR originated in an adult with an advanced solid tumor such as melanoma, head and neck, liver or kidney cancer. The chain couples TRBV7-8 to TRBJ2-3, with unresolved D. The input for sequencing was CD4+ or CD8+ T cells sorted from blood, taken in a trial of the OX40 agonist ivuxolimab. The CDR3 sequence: CASSSWSLGGTDTQYF. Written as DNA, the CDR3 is TGTGCCAGCAGCTCCTGGTCCCTCGGAGGCACAGATACGCAGTATTTT.